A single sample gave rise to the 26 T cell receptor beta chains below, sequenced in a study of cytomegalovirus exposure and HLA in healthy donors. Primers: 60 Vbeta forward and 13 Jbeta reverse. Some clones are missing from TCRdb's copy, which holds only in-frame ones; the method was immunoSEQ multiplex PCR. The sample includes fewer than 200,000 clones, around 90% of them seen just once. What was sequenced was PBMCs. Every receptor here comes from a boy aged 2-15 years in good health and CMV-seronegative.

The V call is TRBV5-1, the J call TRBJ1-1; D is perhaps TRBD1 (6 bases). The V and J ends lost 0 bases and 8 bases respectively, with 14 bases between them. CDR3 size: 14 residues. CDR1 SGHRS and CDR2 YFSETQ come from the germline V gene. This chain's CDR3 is CASSLGGGREEAFF. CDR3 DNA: TGCGCCAGCAGCTTGGGGGGGGGCCGGGAGGAAGCTTTCTTT.

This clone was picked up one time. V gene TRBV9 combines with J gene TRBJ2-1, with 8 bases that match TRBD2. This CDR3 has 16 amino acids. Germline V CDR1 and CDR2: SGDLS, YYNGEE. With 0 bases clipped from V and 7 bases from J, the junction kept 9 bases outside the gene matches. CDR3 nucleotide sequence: TGTGCCAGCAGCGTAGCAGCCAGCGGGAGACCGAATGAGCAGTTCTTC. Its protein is CASSVAASGRPNEQFF.

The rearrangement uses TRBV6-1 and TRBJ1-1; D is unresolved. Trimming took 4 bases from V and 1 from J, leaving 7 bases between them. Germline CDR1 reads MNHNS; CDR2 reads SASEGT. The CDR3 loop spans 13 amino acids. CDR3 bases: TGTGCCAGCAGTGGGCCGGGGAACACTGAAGCTTTCTTT. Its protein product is CASSGPGNTEAFF.

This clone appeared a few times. CDR3 nucleotide sequence: TGTGCCAGCAGCTTCTTCGGGGGGAGCACAGATACGCAGTATTTT. Translated: CASSFFGGSTDTQYF. The rearrangement joins TRBV5-4 to TRBJ2-3, with 7 bases aligning to TRBD2. The CDR3 spans 15 residues. The ends lost 2 bases at V and 0 bases at J; junction bases unmatched: 3. Germline-derived CDR1 and CDR2 are SGHNT and YYREEE (reference sequence).

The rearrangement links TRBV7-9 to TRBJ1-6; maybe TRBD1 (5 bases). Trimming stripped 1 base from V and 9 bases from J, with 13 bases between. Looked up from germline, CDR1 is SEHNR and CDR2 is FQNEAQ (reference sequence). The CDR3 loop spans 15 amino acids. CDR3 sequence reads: CASSLGAGRTSPLHF. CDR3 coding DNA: TGTGCCAGCAGCTTAGGCGCAGGGCGGACTTCACCCCTCCACTTT.

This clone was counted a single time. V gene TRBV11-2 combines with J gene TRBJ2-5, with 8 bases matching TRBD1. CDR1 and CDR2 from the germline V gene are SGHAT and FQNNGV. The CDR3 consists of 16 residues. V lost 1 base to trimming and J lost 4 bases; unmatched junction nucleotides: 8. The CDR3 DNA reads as TGTGCCAGCAGCTTAGGGGCGGGACAGGTGCGAGAGACCCAGTACTTC. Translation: CASSLGAGQVRETQYF.

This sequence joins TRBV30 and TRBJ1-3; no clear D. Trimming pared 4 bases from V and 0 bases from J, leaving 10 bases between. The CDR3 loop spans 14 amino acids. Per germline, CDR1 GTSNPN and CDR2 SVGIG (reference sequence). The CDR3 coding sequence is TGTGCCTGGAACGCAGGCCGCTCTGGAAACACCATATATTTT. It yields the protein CAWNAGRSGNTIYF.

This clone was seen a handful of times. The CDR3 nucleotides read TGTGCCAGCAGCTTAGACTCCACCCGGGACAGGGCCATTTCCTACGAGCAGTACTTC. Protein product: CASSLDSTRDRAISYEQYF. The rearrangement joins TRBV11-2 to TRBJ2-7; 9 nucleotides match TRBD1. Unmatched junction bases numbered 13, after V lost 0 bases and J lost 1 base. The CDR3 is made up of 19 amino acids. Germline CDR1 SGHAT, CDR2 FQNNGV.

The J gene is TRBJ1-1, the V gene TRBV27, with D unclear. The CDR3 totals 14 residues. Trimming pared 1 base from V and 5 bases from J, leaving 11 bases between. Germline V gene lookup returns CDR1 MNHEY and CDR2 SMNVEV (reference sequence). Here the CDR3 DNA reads TGTGCCAGCAGTTTATTTCCGGGAGATACTGAAGCTTTCTTT. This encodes CASSLFPGDTEAFF.

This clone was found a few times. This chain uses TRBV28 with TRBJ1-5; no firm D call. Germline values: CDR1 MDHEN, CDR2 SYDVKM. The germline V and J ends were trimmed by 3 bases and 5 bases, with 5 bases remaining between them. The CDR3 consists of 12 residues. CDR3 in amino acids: CASSLPDQPQHF. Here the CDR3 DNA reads TGTGCCAGCAGTTTGCCGGATCAGCCCCAGCATTTT.

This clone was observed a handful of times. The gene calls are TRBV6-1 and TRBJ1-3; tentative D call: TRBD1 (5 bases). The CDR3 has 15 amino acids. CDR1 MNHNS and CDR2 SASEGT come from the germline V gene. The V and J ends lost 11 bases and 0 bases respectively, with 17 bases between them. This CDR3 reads CALRAQGYSGNTIYF. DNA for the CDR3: TGTGCCCTCCGGGCCCAGGGTTACTCTGGAAACACCATATATTTT.

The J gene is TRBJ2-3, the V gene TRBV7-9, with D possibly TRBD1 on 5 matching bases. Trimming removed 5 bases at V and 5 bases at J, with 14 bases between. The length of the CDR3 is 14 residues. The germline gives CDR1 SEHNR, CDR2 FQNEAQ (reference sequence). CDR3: CASSPNLGEDTQYF. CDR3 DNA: TGTGCCAGCAGCCCAAATCTAGGGGAAGATACGCAGTATTTT.

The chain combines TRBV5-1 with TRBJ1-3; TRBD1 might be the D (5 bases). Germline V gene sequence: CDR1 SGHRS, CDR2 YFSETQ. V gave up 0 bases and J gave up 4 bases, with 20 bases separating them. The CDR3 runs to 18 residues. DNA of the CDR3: TGCGCCAGCAGCTTGGTGACACTGGGTCAGGGTGCCGGAAACACCATATATTTT. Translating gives CASSLVTLGQGAGNTIYF.

The CDR3 reads CASSGRVAVSTDTQYF. The CDR3 DNA sequence: TGTGCCAGCAGCGGAAGGGTAGCGGTAAGCACAGATACGCAGTATTTT. The chain recombines TRBV9 with TRBJ2-3, with D perhaps matching TRBD2 (6 bases). Germline assignment: CDR1 SGDLS and CDR2 YYNGEE. V was trimmed by 3 bases and J by 0 bases, leaving 14 bases between them. The CDR3 is 16 amino acids.

The CDR3 spells CASSQGGLGRETQYF. The DNA for the CDR3 is TGTGCCAGCAGCCAAGGGGGACTAGGAAGAGAGACCCAGTACTTC. The gene calls are TRBV14 and TRBJ2-5; 8 nucleotides align to TRBD2. Germline trimming cut 1 base from V and 4 bases from J; bases unmatched to any gene: 5. Germline CDR1 reads SGHDN; CDR2 reads FVKESK. The CDR3 is made up of 15 amino acids.

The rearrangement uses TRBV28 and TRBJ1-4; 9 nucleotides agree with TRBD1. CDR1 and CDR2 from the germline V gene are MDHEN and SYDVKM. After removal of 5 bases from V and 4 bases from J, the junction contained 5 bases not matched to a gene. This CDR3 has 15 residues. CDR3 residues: CASSGGQGLNEKLFF. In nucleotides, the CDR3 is TGTGCCAGCAGTGGGGGACAGGGCCTTAATGAAAAACTGTTTTTT.

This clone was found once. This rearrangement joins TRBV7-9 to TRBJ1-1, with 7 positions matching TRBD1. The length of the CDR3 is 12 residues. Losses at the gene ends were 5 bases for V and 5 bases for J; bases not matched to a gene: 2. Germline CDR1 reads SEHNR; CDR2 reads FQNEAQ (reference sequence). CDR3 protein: CASSQGGTEAFF. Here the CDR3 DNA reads TGTGCCAGCAGCCAGGGGGGAACTGAAGCTTTCTTT.

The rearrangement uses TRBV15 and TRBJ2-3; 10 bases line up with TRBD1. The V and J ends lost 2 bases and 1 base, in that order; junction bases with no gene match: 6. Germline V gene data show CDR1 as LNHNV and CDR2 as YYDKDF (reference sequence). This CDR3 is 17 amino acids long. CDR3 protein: CATSRSPGTGGTDTQYF. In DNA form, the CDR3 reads TGTGCCACCAGCAGATCCCCCGGGACAGGGGGCACAGATACGCAGTATTTT.

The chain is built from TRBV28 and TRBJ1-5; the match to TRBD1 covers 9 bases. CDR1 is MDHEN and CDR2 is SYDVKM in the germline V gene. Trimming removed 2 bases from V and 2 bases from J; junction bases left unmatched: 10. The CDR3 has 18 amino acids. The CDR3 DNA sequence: TGTGCCAGCAGTTTACTTCTAACAAGGACAGGGGGCAATCAGCCCCAGCATTTT. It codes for CASSLLLTRTGGNQPQHF.

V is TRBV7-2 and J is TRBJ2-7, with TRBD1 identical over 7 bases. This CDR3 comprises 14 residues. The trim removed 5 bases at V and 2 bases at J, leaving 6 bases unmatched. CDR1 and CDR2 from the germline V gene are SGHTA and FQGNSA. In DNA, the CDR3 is TGTGCCAGCAGCACTTCCACAGGGGCCTACGAGCAGTACTTC. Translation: CASSTSTGAYEQYF. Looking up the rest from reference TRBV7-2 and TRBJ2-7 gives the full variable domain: GAGVSQSPSNKVTEKGKDVELRCDPISGHTALYWYRQSLGQGLEFLIYFQGNSAPDKSGLPSDRFSAERTGGSVSTLTIQRTQQEDSAVYLCASSTSTGAYEQYFGPGTRLTVT.

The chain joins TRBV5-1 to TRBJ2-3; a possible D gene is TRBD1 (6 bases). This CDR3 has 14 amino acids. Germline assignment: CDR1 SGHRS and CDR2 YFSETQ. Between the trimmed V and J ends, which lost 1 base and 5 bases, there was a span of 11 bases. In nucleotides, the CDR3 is TGCGCCAGCAGCTTGACAGGGAGCGGAGATACGCAGTATTTT. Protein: CASSLTGSGDTQYF.

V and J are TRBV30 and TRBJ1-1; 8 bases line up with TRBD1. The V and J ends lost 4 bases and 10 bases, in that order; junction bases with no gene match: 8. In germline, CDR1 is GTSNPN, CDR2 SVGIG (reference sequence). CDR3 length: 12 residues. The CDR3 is CAWNSGTGIAFF. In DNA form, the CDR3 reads TGTGCCTGGAACTCCGGGACAGGTATAGCTTTCTTT.

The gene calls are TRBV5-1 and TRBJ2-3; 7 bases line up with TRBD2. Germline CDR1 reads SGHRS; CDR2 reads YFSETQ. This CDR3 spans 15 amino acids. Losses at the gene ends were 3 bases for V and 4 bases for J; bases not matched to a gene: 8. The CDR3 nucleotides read TGCGCCAGCAGCTCCGGGACTACCGGAGCAGATACGCAGTATTTT. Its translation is CASSSGTTGADTQYF.

The CDR3 spells CASSLLGEEGGYEQYF. The CDR3 DNA is TGTGCCAGCAGCTTACTTGGGGAGGAGGGCGGCTACGAGCAGTACTTC. The chain links TRBV13 to TRBJ2-7; D perhaps matches TRBD2 (6 bases). Trimming left V 2 bases short and J 3 bases short, with 17 bases between. Germline CDR1 PRHDT, CDR2 FYEKMQ (reference sequence). The CDR3 spans 16 residues.

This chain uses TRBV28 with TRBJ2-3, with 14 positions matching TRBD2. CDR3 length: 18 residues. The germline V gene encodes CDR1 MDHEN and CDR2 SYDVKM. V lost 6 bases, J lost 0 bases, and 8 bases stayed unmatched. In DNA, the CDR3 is TGTGCCAGCAGCAAGGGGACTAGCGGGAGCCCTAGCACAGATACGCAGTATTTT. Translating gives CASSKGTSGSPSTDTQYF.

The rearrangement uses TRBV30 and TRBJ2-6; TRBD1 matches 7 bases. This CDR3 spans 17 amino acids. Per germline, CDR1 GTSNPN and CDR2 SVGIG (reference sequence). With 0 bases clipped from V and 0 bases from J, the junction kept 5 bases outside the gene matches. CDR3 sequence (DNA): TGTGCCTGGAGTGTGATAGGGGGCGGCTCTGGGGCCAACGTCCTGACTTTC. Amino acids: CAWSVIGGGSGANVLTF.